The TCR beta chain described here comes from a study of technical replicates of blood from several donors. This CDR3 contains 14 residues. With 3 bases removed from V and 9 bases from J, the gap between germline ends came to 15 bases. Germline V gene sequence: CDR1 MNHEY, CDR2 SVGAGI. Repertoires were generated with immunoSEQ multiplex PCR, while TCRdb's copy carries only in-frame clones and drops some. The sample contains about 76,000 clones, 90% to 95% of which appear only once. Sequenced: T cells isolated from PBMCs. V gene TRBV6-5 combines with J gene TRBJ2-1; possibly TRBD2 for D (7 bases). The clonotype originates from a human donor in good health. The CDR3 nucleotides read TGTGCCAGCAGTTATAGGGGGGAGGGCGGTGAGCAGTTCTTC. Translated: CASSYRGEGGEQFF.